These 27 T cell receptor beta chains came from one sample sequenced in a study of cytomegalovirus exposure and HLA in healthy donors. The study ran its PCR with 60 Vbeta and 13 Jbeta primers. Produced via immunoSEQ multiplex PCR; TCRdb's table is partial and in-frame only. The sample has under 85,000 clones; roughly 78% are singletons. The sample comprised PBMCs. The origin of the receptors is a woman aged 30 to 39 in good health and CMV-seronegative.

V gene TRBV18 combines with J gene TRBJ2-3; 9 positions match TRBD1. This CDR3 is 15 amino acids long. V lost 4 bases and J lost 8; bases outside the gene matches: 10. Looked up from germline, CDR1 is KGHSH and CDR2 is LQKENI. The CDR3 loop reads CASSLGQGKLGTQYF. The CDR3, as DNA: TGTGCCAGCTCACTCGGACAGGGGAAGTTGGGTACGCAGTATTTT.

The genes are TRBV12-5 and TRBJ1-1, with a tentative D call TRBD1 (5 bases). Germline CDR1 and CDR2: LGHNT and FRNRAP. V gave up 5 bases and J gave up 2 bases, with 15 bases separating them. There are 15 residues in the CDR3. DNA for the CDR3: TGTGCTAGTGGTCCCGCTTACGGGGGAAACACTGAAGCTTTCTTT. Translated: CASGPAYGGNTEAFF.

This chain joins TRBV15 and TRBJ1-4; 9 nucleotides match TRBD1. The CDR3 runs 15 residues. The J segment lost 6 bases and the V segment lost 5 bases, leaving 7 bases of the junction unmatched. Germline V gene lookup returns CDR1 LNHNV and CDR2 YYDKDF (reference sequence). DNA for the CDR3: TGTGCCACCAGCTACACCCGGGACAGGGATGAAAAACTGTTTTTT. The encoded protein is CATSYTRDRDEKLFF.

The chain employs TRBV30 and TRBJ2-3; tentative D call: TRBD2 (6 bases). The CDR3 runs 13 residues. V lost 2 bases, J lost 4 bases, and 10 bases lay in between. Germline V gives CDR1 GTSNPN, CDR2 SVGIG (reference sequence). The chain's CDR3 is CAWSRRRADTQYF. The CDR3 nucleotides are TGTGCCTGGAGTCGAAGGAGGGCAGATACGCAGTATTTT.

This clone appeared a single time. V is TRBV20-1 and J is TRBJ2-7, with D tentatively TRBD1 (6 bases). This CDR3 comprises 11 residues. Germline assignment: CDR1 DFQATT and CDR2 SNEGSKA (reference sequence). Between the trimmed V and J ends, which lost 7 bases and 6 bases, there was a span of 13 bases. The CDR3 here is CSVPQGREQYF. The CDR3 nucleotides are TGCAGTGTACCACAGGGACGCGAGCAGTACTTC.

As DNA, the CDR3 is TGCAGCGTTGAAGGCCTAGCAGAAGAGACCCAGTACTTC. The encoded protein is CSVEGLAEETQYF. The rearrangement links TRBV29-1 to TRBJ2-5; a weak D match, TRBD2 (5 bases). The CDR3 contains 13 residues. V dropped 1 base and J dropped 3 bases, with 9 bases sitting between them. Germline V CDR1 and CDR2: SQVTM, ANQGSEA. The entire variable domain, with the rest obtained from reference TRBV29-1 and TRBJ2-5, is as follows: SAVISQKPSRDICQRGTSLTIQCQVDSQVTMMFWYRQQPGQSLTLIATANQGSEATYESGFVIDKFPISRPNLTFSTLTVSNMSPEDSSIYLCSVEGLAEETQYFGPGTRLLVL.

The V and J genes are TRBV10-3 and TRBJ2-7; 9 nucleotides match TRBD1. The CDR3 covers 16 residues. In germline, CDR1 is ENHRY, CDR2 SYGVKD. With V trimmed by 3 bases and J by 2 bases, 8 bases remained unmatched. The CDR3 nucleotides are TGTGCCATCAGTGATCCCGGGACAGGGACAACCTACGAGCAGTACTTC. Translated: CAISDPGTGTTYEQYF.

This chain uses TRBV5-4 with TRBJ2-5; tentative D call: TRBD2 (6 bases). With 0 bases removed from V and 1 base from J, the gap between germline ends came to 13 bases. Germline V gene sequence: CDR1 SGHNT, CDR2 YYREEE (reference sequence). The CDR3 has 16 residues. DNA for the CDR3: TGTGCCAGCAGCTTGGGTTTTGGTAGCGGCCAAGAGACCCAGTACTTC. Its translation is CASSLGFGSGQETQYF.

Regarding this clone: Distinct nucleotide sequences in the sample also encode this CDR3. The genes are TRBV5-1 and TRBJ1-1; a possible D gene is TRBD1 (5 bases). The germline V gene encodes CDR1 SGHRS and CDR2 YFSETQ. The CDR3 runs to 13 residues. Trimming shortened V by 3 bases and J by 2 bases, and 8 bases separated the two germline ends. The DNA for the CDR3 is TGCGCCAGCAGCTCCCAGGGTAACACTGAAGCTTTCTTT. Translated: CASSSQGNTEAFF.

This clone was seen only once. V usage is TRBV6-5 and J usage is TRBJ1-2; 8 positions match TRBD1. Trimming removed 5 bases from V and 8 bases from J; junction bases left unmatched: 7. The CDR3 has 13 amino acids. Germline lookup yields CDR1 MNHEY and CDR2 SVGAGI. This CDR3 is CASSRAGTGGYTF. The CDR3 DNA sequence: TGTGCCAGCAGTAGAGCCGGGACAGGAGGCTACACCTTC.

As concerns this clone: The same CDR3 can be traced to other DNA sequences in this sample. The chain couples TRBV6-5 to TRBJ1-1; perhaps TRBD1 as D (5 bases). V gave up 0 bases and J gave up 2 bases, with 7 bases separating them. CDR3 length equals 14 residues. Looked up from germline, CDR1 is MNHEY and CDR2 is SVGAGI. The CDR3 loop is CASSYSGGNTEAFF. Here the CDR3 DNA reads TGTGCCAGCAGTTACTCGGGGGGAAACACTGAAGCTTTCTTT.

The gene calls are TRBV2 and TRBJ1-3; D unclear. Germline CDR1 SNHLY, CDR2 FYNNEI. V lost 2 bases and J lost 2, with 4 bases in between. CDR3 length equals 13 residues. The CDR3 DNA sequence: TGTGCCAGCAGTGAAAGCCCTGGAAACACCATATATTTT. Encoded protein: CASSESPGNTIYF.

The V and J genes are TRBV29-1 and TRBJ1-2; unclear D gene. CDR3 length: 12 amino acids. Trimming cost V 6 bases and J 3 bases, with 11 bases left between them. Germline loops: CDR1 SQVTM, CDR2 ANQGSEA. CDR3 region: CSVRGSYYGYTF. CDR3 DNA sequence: TGCAGCGTCCGTGGGAGCTACTATGGCTACACCTTC.

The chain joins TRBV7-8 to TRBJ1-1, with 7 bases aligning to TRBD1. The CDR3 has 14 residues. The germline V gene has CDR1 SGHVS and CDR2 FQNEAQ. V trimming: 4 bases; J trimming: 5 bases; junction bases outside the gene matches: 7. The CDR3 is CASSSMTGRTEAFF. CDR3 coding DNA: TGTGCCAGCAGCTCCATGACAGGGAGGACTGAAGCTTTCTTT.

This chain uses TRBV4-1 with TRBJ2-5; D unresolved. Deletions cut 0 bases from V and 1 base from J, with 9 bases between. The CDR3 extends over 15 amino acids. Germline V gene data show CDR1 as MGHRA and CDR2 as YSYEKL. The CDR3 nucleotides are TGCGCCAGCAGCCAAGATCAAACAGCCCAAGAGACCCAGTACTTC. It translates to CASSQDQTAQETQYF.

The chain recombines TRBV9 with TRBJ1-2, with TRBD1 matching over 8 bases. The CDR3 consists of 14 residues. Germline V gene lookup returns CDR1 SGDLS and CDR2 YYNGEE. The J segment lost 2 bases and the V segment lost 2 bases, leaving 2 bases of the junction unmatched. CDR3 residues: CASSVDRVNYGYTF. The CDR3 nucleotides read TGTGCCAGCAGCGTGGACAGGGTCAACTATGGCTACACCTTC.

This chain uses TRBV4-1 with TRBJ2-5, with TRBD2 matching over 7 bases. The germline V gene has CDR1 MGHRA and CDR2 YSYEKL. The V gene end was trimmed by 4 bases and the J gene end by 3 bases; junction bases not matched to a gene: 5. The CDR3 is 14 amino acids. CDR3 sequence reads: CASSRKGGEETQYF. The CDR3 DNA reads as TGCGCCAGCAGCCGTAAGGGAGGGGAAGAGACCCAGTACTTC.

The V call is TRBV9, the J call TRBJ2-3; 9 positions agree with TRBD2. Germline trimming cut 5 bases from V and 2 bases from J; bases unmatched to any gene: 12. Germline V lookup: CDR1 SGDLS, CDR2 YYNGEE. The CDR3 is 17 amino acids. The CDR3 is CASRRTGGGLATDTQYF. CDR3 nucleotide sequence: TGTGCCAGCAGGAGAACTGGCGGGGGACTAGCCACAGATACGCAGTATTTT.

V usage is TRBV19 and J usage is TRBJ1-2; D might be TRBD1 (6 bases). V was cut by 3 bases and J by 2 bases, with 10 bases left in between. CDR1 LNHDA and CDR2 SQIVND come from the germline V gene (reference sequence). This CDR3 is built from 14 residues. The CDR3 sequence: CASSIGQPNYGYTF. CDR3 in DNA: TGTGCCAGTAGTATCGGACAGCCGAACTATGGCTACACCTTC.

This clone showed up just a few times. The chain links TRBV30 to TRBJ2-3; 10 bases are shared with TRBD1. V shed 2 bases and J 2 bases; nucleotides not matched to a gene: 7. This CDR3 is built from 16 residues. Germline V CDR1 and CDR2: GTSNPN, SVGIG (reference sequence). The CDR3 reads CAWSPGTGANTDTQYF. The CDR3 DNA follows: TGTGCCTGGAGTCCCGGGACAGGGGCTAACACAGATACGCAGTATTTT. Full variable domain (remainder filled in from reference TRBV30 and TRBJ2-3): SQTIHQWPATLVQPVGSPLSLECTVEGTSNPNLYWYRQAAGRGLQLLFYSVGIGQISSEVPQNLSASRPQDRQFILSSKKLLLSDSGFYLCAWSPGTGANTDTQYFGPGTRLTVL.

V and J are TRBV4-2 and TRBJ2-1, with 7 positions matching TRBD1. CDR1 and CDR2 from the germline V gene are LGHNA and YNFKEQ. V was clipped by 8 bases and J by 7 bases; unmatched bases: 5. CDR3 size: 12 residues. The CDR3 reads CASRSTGNEQFF. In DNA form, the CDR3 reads TGTGCCAGCCGCTCGACAGGGAATGAGCAGTTCTTC.

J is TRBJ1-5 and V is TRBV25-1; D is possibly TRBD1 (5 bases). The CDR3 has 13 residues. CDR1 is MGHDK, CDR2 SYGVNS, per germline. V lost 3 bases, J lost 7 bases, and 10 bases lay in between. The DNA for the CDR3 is TGTGCCAGCAGTGATGGGGCCGGACAGCCCCAGCATTTT. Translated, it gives CASSDGAGQPQHF.

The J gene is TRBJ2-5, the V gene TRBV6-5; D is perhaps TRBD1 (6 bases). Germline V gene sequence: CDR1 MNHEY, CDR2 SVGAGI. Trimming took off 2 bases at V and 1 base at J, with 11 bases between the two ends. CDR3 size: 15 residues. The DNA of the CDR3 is TGTGCCAGCAGTTACACCCGGGACACCCAAGAGACCCAGTACTTC. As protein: CASSYTRDTQETQYF.

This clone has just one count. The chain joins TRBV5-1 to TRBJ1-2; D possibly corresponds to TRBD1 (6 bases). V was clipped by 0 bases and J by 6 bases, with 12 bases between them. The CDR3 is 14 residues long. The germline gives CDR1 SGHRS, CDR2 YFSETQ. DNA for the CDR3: TGCGCCAGCAGCTTGGTGGGGGCAGGGGATGGCTACACCTTC. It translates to CASSLVGAGDGYTF. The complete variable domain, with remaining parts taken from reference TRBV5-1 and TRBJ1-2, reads KAGVTQTPRYLIKTRGQQVTLSCSPISGHRSVSWYQQTPGQGLQFLFEYFSETQRNKGNFPGRFSGRQFSNSRSEMNVSTLELGDSALYLCASSLVGAGDGYTFGSGTRLTVV.

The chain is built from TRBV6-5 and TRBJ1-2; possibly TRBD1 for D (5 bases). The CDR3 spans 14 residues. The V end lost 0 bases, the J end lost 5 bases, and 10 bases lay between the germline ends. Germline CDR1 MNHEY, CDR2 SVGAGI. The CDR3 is CASSYSGGVYGYTF. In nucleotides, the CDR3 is TGTGCCAGCAGTTACTCCGGGGGGGTATATGGCTACACCTTC.

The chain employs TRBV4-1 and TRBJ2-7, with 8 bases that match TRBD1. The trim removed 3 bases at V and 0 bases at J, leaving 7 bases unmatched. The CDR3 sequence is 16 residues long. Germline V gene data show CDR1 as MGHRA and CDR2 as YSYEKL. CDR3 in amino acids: CASSQLSGTGSYEQYF. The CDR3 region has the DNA TGCGCCAGCAGCCAGCTCTCCGGGACAGGCTCCTACGAGCAGTACTTC.

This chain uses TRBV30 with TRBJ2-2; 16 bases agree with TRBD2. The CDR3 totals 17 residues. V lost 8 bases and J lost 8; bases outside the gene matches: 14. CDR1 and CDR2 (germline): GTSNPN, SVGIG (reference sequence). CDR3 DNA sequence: TGTGCCAGAACCGGGACTAGCGGGGGGGTGAAACCTGGGGAGCTGTTTTTT. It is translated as CARTGTSGGVKPGELFF.